What follows are 6 T cell receptor beta chains derived from one specimen sequenced in a study of molecular identifiers for immune sequencing clone quantification. TCRdb re-called the PCR reads with MiXCR, one entry per CDR3 protein. Among 40,000 or so distinct CDR3 sequences listed, 19% were seen once. Sequencing was done on a sample of naive CD8+ T cells from blood, with Jurkat cell RNA spiked in. Subset in this sample: FACS-sorted CD8+CD4-CCR7+CD45RA+ naive T cells. The receptor source for this set is a human donor in good health. Some libraries in this study had Jurkat cell RNA spiked in.

In regard to this clonotype: The junction and the germline gene differ at one end; a read error may be behind it. V and J are TRBV28 and TRBJ1-5; TRBD1 is a possible D gene (5 bases). The germline V gene encodes CDR1 MDHEN and CDR2 SYDVKM. The CDR3 contains 16 residues. In DNA form, the CDR3 reads TGTGCCAGCGGTTTATCCGCCAGGGAGTACAATCAGCCCCAGCATTTT. It encodes CASGLSAREYNQPQHF.

This clonotype was seen ten or more times. The chain is built from TRBV12-3 or TRBV12-4 and TRBJ2-1; TRBD1 might be the D (5 bases). Trimming took off 0 bases at V and 5 bases at J, with 11 bases between the two ends. The CDR3 length is 15 residues. CDR3: CASSLAGAPNNEQFF. The CDR3 nucleotides read TGTGCCAGCAGTTTAGCAGGGGCACCAAACAATGAGCAGTTCTTC.

V and J are TRBV4-1 and TRBJ1-2; D is uncertain. Deletions cut 0 bases from V and 6 bases from J, with 17 bases between. The germline V gene has CDR1 MGHRA and CDR2 YSYEKL. This CDR3 has 16 residues. Written as DNA, the CDR3 is TGCGCCAGCAGCCAAGATAGTATCCCGACTGCGAATGGCTACACCTTC. This gives the protein CASSQDSIPTANGYTF.

This clonotype was counted many times. The chain links TRBV7-6 to TRBJ1-6; D is perhaps TRBD1 (5 bases). V was clipped by 6 bases and J by 5 bases, with 11 bases between them. The CDR3 sequence is 14 residues long. Germline V gene data show CDR1 as SGHVS and CDR2 as FNYEAQ. The CDR3 region is CASRSTGDNSPLHF. CDR3 sequence (DNA): TGTGCCAGCAGATCCACGGGGGATAATTCACCCCTCCACTTT.

The table lists this clonotype with many counts. The chain recombines TRBV28 with TRBJ1-5, with 8 bases identical to TRBD1. The V gene's germline CDR1 is MDHEN and CDR2 SYDVKM. After removal of 6 bases from V and 6 bases from J, the junction contained 7 bases not matched to a gene. The CDR3 extends over 14 amino acids. This chain's CDR3 is CASRSGQGGQPQHF. The CDR3 DNA reads TGTGCCAGCAGATCCGGACAGGGCGGTCAGCCCCAGCATTTT.

This clonotype was counted many times. The genes are TRBV4-3 and TRBJ1-1; 8 bases are a match to TRBD1. The ends lost 2 bases at V and 4 bases at J; junction bases unmatched: 6. CDR3 length equals 15 residues. Per the germline V gene, CDR1 is LGHNA and CDR2 is YSLEER. Here the CDR3 reads CASSQWDRTITEAFF. CDR3 sequence (DNA): TGCGCCAGCAGCCAATGGGACAGGACAATCACTGAAGCTTTCTTT.